Below are 5 T cell receptor beta chains sequenced from a single sample in a study of cytomegalovirus exposure and HLA in healthy donors. The PCR made use of 60 Vbeta and 13 Jbeta primers. Clones were sequenced by immunoSEQ multiplex PCR, and TCRdb holds only the in-frame ones, with some missing. The sample lists nearly 200,000 clones, roughly 73% occurring once. The sample comprised PBMCs. These receptor sequences come from a woman under 40 in good health and CMV-seropositive.

The chain combines TRBV18 with TRBJ2-2; D is unclear. This CDR3 has 15 amino acids. Germline-derived CDR1 and CDR2 are KGHSH and LQKENI. Trimming left V 3 bases short and J 7 bases short, with 15 bases between. In DNA, the CDR3 is TGTGCCAGCTCACCCACGCCTAGTATCCTCGGGGAGCTGTTTTTT. This codes for CASSPTPSILGELFF.

This clone was counted between two and nine times. The chain has TRBV7-9 and TRBJ2-5, with D perhaps matching TRBD1 (6 bases). The CDR3 spans 14 residues. Germline V gene data show CDR1 as SEHNR and CDR2 as FQNEAQ (reference sequence). V lost 2 bases to trimming and J lost 5 bases, with 12 bases between them. In DNA, the CDR3 is TGTGCCAGCAGCTTAAGGGGGAGTAGGGAGACCCAGTACTTC. Translating it yields CASSLRGSRETQYF.

This clone has just a few counts. The chain recombines TRBV9 with TRBJ2-3; 12 bases fit TRBD2. This CDR3 is 18 amino acids long. CDR1 is SGDLS and CDR2 is YYNGEE in the germline V gene. The J segment lost 5 bases and the V segment lost 2 bases, leaving 12 bases of the junction unmatched. The CDR3 sequence is CASSVTTSGSRVVDTQYF. The CDR3, as DNA: TGTGCCAGCAGCGTGACGACTAGCGGGAGTCGAGTGGTAGATACGCAGTATTTT.

With respect to this clone: A junction boundary mismatches the germline segment, possibly from a read error. V gene TRBV7-9 combines with J gene TRBJ1-3; 7 bases map to TRBD1. CDR3 length: 19 residues. Germline V gives CDR1 SEHNR, CDR2 FQNEAQ (reference sequence). CDR3 in amino acids: CASSLAISSQGRGGNTIYF. CDR3 nucleotides: TGTGCCAGCAGCCTAGCGATATCCTCACAGGGGAGAGGTGGAAACACCATATATTTT.

The rearrangement uses TRBV28 and TRBJ1-5; TRBD1 is a possible D gene (5 bases). V was clipped by 4 bases and J by 7 bases, with 14 bases between them. Looked up from germline, CDR1 is MDHEN and CDR2 is SYDVKM. This CDR3 has 14 residues. CDR3 DNA sequence: TGTGCCAGCAGTTATGGGGCCCCGGGCCAGCCCCAGCATTTT. As protein: CASSYGAPGQPQHF.